This TCR beta chain was identified in a study of cytomegalovirus exposure and HLA in healthy donors. At the level of the study: T cells numbering around 190 million yielded 95 million to 140 million unique TCR beta sequences in an earlier analysis.

13 Jbeta primers and 60 Vbeta primers were used for the PCR. Data came from immunoSEQ multiplex PCR; TCRdb stores just in-frame clones and leaves some out. The sample lists about 250,000 clones; roughly 85% were seen once. Note on this clone: Its antigen remains unidentified.

The ends were cut back, 1 base at V and 0 bases at J, with 7 bases in the middle. The CDR3 sequence is 14 residues long. Germline CDR1 reads LNHNV; CDR2 reads YYDKDF (reference sequence). Study results and limitations: Evidence from a later analysis indicated that most CMV-associated TCR beta chains looked HLA-restricted. Cytomegalovirus-associated status was assigned to approximately 160 TCR beta chains.

Sequencing was done on a sample of PBMCs. The chain is built from TRBV15 and TRBJ2-7; D call uncertain. The sequence was obtained from a girl between 2 and 10 years old in good health and CMV-seronegative. The CDR3 region is CATSRVTSSYEQYF. The CDR3 DNA follows: TGTGCCACCAGCAGAGTCACAAGCTCCTACGAGCAGTACTTC.